The 17 T cell receptor beta chains listed next were all sequenced from one sample in a study of yellow fever vaccine responses in identical twins. TCRdb ran MiXCR on the RT-PCR reads and lists one entry per CDR3 protein. This table has 720 or so distinct CDR3 sequences, roughly 87% appearing once. Here the sequenced sample was T cells from blood (PBMCs), unsorted or a sorted subset (not recorded which), taken before or after yellow fever vaccination (not recorded which). The source is a female donor who received the yellow fever vaccine.

The chain is built from TRBV15 and TRBJ1-1; the D gene is possibly TRBD1 (6 bases). V gave up 1 base and J gave up 8 bases, with 11 bases separating them. This CDR3 has 13 residues. CDR1 LNHNV and CDR2 YYDKDF come from the germline V gene (reference sequence). CDR3 nucleotides: TGTGCCACCAGCAGAGTGGTGGGGGCCGAAGCTTTCTTT. Translation: CATSRVVGAEAFF.

The gene calls are TRBV12-3 or TRBV12-4 and TRBJ2-3, with TRBD2 as a possible D gene (6 bases). The V end lost 5 bases, the J end lost 5 bases, and 17 bases lay between the germline ends. The CDR3 contains 15 residues. CDR3 in amino acids: CASSPGSGRGDTQYF. CDR3 sequence (DNA): TGTGCCAGCAGTCCCGGCTCCGGGCGGGGAGATACGCAGTATTTT.

The V and J genes are TRBV6-7 and TRBJ1-1; D is uncertain. TRBV6-7 qualifies as an ORF whose function is uncertain. The V end was cut by 0 bases, the J end by 0 bases, with 11 bases between. There are 16 residues in the CDR3. CDR3 bases: TGTGCCAGCAGTTACTCGAAACGGAAACTGAACACTGAAGCTTTCTTT. Translation gives CASSYSKRKLNTEAFF.

The chain couples TRBV2 to TRBJ2-2; D is perhaps TRBD1 (5 bases). Germline loops: CDR1 SNHLY, CDR2 FYNNEI. This CDR3 is built from 13 residues. Trimming left V 10 bases short and J 6 bases short, with 15 bases between. The CDR3 DNA is TGTGCCACCACGGACAAAAGAGCCGGGGAGCTGTTTTTT. Its translation: CATTDKRAGELFF.

V is TRBV6-5 and J is TRBJ2-2, with D unresolved. This CDR3 is 12 amino acids long. Trimming stripped 2 bases from V and 7 bases from J, with 5 bases between. Germline loops: CDR1 MNHEY, CDR2 SVGAGI. Here the CDR3 DNA reads TGTGCCAGCAGTTACGGCGGCGGGGAGCTGTTTTTT. Translating gives CASSYGGGELFF.

This chain connects TRBV10-1 to TRBJ1-1; D gene ambiguous. The CDR3 covers 14 residues. With 6 bases removed from V and 6 bases from J, the gap between germline ends came to 17 bases. From germline, CDR1 is WNHNN and CDR2 SYGVQD (reference sequence). This CDR3 reads CASSDAGFKAEAFF. Here the CDR3 DNA reads TGCGCCAGCAGCGACGCGGGGTTTAAGGCTGAAGCTTTCTTT.

The V and J genes are TRBV11-3 and TRBJ2-7; possible D gene TRBD2, 5 bases. Germline V gene lookup returns CDR1 SGHNT and CDR2 YENEEA. Trimming removed 1 base from V and 6 bases from J, with 13 bases in between. The CDR3 extends over 14 amino acids. CDR3 amino acids: CASSLGVRDPEQYF. The DNA for the CDR3 is TGTGCCAGCAGCTTAGGGGTTCGGGATCCCGAGCAGTACTTC. Supplemented by reference TRBV11-3 and TRBJ2-7, the full variable domain reads EAGVVQSPRYKIIEKKQPVAFWCNPISGHNTLYWYLQNLGQGPELLIRYENEEAVDDSQLPKDRFSAERLKGVDSTLKIQPAELGDSAVYLCASSLGVRDPEQYFGPGTRLTVT.

Here the CDR3 reads CAISDLAGGGGGELFF. The DNA of the CDR3 is TGTGCCATCAGTGATCTAGCGGGAGGCGGTGGCGGGGAGCTGTTTTTT. V gene TRBV10-3 combines with J gene TRBJ2-2, with 11 bases identical to TRBD2. V shed 3 bases and J 7 bases; nucleotides not matched to a gene: 7. In germline, CDR1 is ENHRY, CDR2 SYGVKD. This CDR3 has 16 residues.

The chain uses TRBV5-1 and TRBJ1-2; D unclear. The CDR3 sequence is 14 residues long. Between the trimmed V and J ends, which lost 0 bases and 4 bases, there was a span of 10 bases. Germline V gene data show CDR1 as SGHRS and CDR2 as YFSETQ. The DNA of the CDR3 is TGCGCCAGCAGCTTGGTTGGGTTGCCCTATGGCTACACCTTC. It translates to CASSLVGLPYGYTF.

The chain links TRBV5-6 to TRBJ2-7; 10 bases align to TRBD2. Germline CDR1 reads SGHDT; CDR2 reads YYEEEE. V trimming: 1 base; J trimming: 3 bases; junction bases outside the gene matches: 13. The CDR3 consists of 18 residues. The DNA of the CDR3 is TGTGCCAGCAGCTTGACTGGACTAGCGGCTATGCGTATCTACGAGCAGTACTTC. This translates into CASSLTGLAAMRIYEQYF.

This clonotype was recorded a few times. The genes are TRBV10-1 and TRBJ1-2; a weak D match, TRBD1 (5 bases). Germline assignment: CDR1 WNHNN and CDR2 SYGVQD (reference sequence). The V end lost 0 bases, the J end lost 2 bases, and 7 bases lay between the germline ends. The CDR3 covers 14 residues. The CDR3 loop is CASSESGQNYGYTF. CDR3 bases: TGCGCCAGCAGTGAGTCGGGGCAAAACTATGGCTACACCTTC.

This clonotype came up a few times. In DNA form, the CDR3 reads TGTGCCATCAGTGAGTCCGCTAACACTGAAGCTTTCTTT. Protein product: CAISESANTEAFF. The rearrangement links TRBV10-3 to TRBJ1-1; D gene uncertain. From germline, CDR1 is ENHRY and CDR2 SYGVKD. Trimming stripped 0 bases from V and 2 bases from J, with 4 bases between. The CDR3 runs to 13 residues.

This sequence joins TRBV18 and TRBJ1-2; tentative D call: TRBD1 (5 bases). Germline assignment: CDR1 KGHSH and CDR2 LQKENI. The CDR3 is 14 amino acids. Trimming left V 3 bases short and J 0 bases short, with 8 bases between. This CDR3 is CASSPGTANYGYTF. CDR3 nucleotides: TGTGCCAGCTCACCGGGGACCGCTAACTATGGCTACACCTTC.

This clonotype showed up just once. The chain recombines TRBV15 with TRBJ1-3, with D hard to call. Germline V gives CDR1 LNHNV, CDR2 YYDKDF (reference sequence). The V and J ends lost 0 bases and 2 bases respectively, with 11 bases between them. This CDR3 region has 16 residues. CDR3 sequence reads: CATSRDLGTTGNTIYF. Written as DNA, the CDR3 is TGTGCCACCAGCAGAGATCTTGGCACTACTGGAAACACCATATATTTT.

The chain links TRBV4-1 to TRBJ1-1; unclear D gene. Germline V CDR1 and CDR2: MGHRA, YSYEKL. V was pared by 0 bases and J by 7 bases, with 15 bases between. The length of the CDR3 is 15 residues. The CDR3 DNA follows: TGCGCCAGCAGCCAAGATGCCACACCGTGGGGTGAAGCTTTCTTT. Amino acid sequence: CASSQDATPWGEAFF.

The sample holds a few counts of this clonotype. The chain uses TRBV5-1 and TRBJ1-5; D is unresolved. V was cut by 4 bases and J by 0 bases, with 8 bases left in between. The CDR3 runs to 14 residues. Germline-derived CDR1 and CDR2 are SGHRS and YFSETQ. CDR3: CASSPGYSNQPQHF. As DNA, the CDR3 is TGCGCCAGCAGCCCCGGGTATAGCAATCAGCCCCAGCATTTT.

V usage is TRBV11-2 and J usage is TRBJ1-1; the D is unclear. This CDR3 is built from 17 residues. The germline CDR1 and CDR2 sequences are SGHAT and FQNNGV. V lost 0 bases and J lost 4, with 18 bases in between. The CDR3 nucleotides are TGTGCCAGCAGCTTAGATTTCTCCTACCCGGTGGGCACTGAAGCTTTCTTT. It codes for CASSLDFSYPVGTEAFF.